One and the same sample provided the 8 T cell receptor beta chains below, sequenced in a study of T cell repertoires in cytomegalovirus infection. Each CDR3 protein is one row after TCRdb ran MiXCR on the reads. The repertoire holds tens of thousands of distinct CDR3 sequences, over 15% seen once, with about two thirds in the top ten. These receptors have no known antigen. This specimen consisted of CD8+ T cells from cultured PBMCs, obtained from culture after CMV antigen stimulation. These receptor sequences come from a human donor in good health (CMV status not recorded). Some clones in this sample may be carry-over from other donors' samples.

This clonotype has only a few counts. The chain has TRBV10-3 and TRBJ2-1; unclear D gene. Trimming left V 4 bases short and J 9 bases short, with 7 bases between. The CDR3 is 11 amino acids. Germline V gene lookup returns CDR1 ENHRY and CDR2 SYGVKD. The CDR3 here is CAISVEIEQFF. The CDR3 coding sequence is TGTGCCATCAGTGTAGAAATTGAGCAGTTCTTC.

This clonotype was counted between two and nine times. The chain has TRBV7-9 and TRBJ2-2; a possible D gene is TRBD2 (6 bases). Trimming left V 6 bases short and J 2 bases short, with 19 bases between. Per germline, CDR1 SEHNR and CDR2 FQNEAQ (reference sequence). This CDR3 spans 17 amino acids. This CDR3 reads CASRGGRDRINTGELFF. The DNA of the CDR3 is TGTGCCAGCAGGGGGGGTAGAGATCGAATAAACACCGGGGAGCTGTTTTTT.

This clonotype was recorded many times. The V and J genes are TRBV7-9 and TRBJ1-2, with TRBD1 matching 9 bases. V dropped 2 bases and J dropped 2; count of bases not matched to a gene: 6. CDR3 length: 16 residues. Germline V gives CDR1 SEHNR, CDR2 FQNEAQ (reference sequence). The CDR3 region is CASSLTTGGANYGYTF. In nucleotides, the CDR3 is TGTGCCAGCAGCTTAACTACAGGGGGCGCAAACTATGGCTACACCTTC.

This clonotype was seen only a few times. The chain's CDR3 is CASSLGGRGNQPQHF. The CDR3 region has the DNA TGTGCCAGCAGCTTAGGGGGGCGCGGGAATCAGCCCCAGCATTTT. V usage is TRBV7-2 and J usage is TRBJ1-5; D may be TRBD1 (6 bases). This CDR3 has 15 amino acids. Between the trimmed V and J ends, which lost 1 base and 4 bases, there was a span of 11 bases. The germline V gene encodes CDR1 SGHTA and CDR2 FQGNSA.

This clonotype has ten or more counts. The chain uses TRBV7-2 and TRBJ2-1; 11 bases fit TRBD2. Germline V lookup: CDR1 SGHTA, CDR2 FQGNSA. After removal of 6 bases from V and 9 bases from J, the junction contained 10 bases not matched to a gene. This CDR3 contains 15 residues. In DNA, the CDR3 is TGTGCCAGCAGAATGACTAGCGGGAAAATCAGTGAGCAGTTCTTC. Translating it yields CASRMTSGKISEQFF.

This chain joins TRBV11-3 and TRBJ2-1, with 8 bases that match TRBD2. The V gene end was trimmed by 5 bases and the J gene end by 1 base; junction bases not matched to a gene: 22. Germline CDR1 is SGHNT and CDR2 is YENEEA. CDR3 length equals 21 residues. CDR3 nucleotides: TGTGCCAGCAGCCCCCCGGGAGCGGGACTAGTGCCCTTCCCATCCTACAATGAGCAGTTCTTC. Protein: CASSPPGAGLVPFPSYNEQFF.

To note about this clonotype: The junction departs from germline at one end; a sequencing error may be responsible. The genes are TRBV19 and TRBJ1-1, with TRBD1 identical over 8 bases. Germline CDR1 reads LNHDA; CDR2 reads SQIVND (reference sequence). The CDR3 sequence is 14 residues long. The CDR3 DNA reads TGTGCCAGTACTATAGGACAGGGTAACACTGAAGCTTTCTTT. Amino acids: CASTIGQGNTEAFF.

J is TRBJ2-7 and V is TRBV28; TRBD2 might be the D (7 bases). V lost 6 bases, J lost 4 bases, and 13 bases lay in between. Germline loops: CDR1 MDHEN, CDR2 SYDVKM. The CDR3 consists of 13 residues. This chain's CDR3 is CASSLQGGYEQYF. CDR3 in DNA: TGTGCCAGCAGCTTACAGGGAGGGTACGAGCAGTACTTC.